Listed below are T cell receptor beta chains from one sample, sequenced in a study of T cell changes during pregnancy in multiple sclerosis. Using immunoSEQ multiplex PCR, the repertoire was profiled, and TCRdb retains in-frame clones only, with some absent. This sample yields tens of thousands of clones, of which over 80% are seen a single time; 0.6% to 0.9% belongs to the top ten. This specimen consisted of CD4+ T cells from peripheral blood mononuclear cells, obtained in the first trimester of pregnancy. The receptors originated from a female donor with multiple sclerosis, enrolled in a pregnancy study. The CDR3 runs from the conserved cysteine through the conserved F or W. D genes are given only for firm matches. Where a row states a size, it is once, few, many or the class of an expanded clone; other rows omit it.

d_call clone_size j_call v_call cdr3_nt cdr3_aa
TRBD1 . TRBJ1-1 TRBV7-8 TGTGCCAGCAGCTTAGCCGGGACAGGGCAAACTGAAGCTTTCTTT CASSLAGTGQTEAFF
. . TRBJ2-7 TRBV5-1 TGCGCCAGCAGCTTAGGCAGGATTCCTTACGAGCAGTACTTC CASSLGRIPYEQYF
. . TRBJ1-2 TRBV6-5 TGTGCCAGCAGTTACCAGAACACGGGTGGCTACACCTTC CASSYQNTGGYTF
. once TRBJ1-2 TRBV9 TGTGCCAGCAGCGTAGCTCAGGGAAACTATGGCTACACCTTC CASSVAQGNYGYTF
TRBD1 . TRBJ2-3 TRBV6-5 TGTGCCAGCACTGGAGACAGGGACCCCCGGGATACGCAGTATTTT CASTGDRDPRDTQYF
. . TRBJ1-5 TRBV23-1 TGCGCCAGCAGTCAATCGGCGATAGGCAGGGTCAATCAGCCCCAGCATTTT CASSQSAIGRVNQPQHF
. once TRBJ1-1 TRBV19 TGTGCCAGTAGTCAGTCGGGGAACACTGAAGCTTTCTTT CASSQSGNTEAFF
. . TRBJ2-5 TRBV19 TGTGCCAGTAGTATATGGGGCCTAGAAGAGACCCAGTACTTC CASSIWGLEETQYF
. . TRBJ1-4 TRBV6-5 TGTGCCAGCAGTTACTCGGGAGGTCGTGAAAAACTGTTTTTT CASSYSGGREKLFF
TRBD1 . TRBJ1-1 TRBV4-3 TGCGCCAGCAGCCCAAACAGGGGTGCGAACACTGAAGCTTTCTTT CASSPNRGANTEAFF
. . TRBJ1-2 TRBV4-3 TGCGCCAGCAGCCAAGGTGTAACAGGGCGAGGCTACACCTTC CASSQGVTGRGYTF
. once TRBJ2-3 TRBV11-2 TGTGCCAGCAGCTTCGGAGTTCCAGATACGCAGTATTTT CASSFGVPDTQYF
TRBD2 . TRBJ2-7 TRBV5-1 TGCGCCAGCAGCCCCATACCGGGACTAGCGGGGGGCAACTACGAGCAGTACTTC CASSPIPGLAGGNYEQYF
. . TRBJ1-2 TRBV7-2 TGTGCCAGCAGCTTAGGGCAGGGCAGAGCAAACTATGGCTACACCTTC CASSLGQGRANYGYTF
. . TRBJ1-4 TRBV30 TGTGCCTGGAGTATACCCGGGGGGCGAGGGGAAAAACTGTTTTTT CAWSIPGGRGEKLFF
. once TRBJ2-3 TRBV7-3 TGTGCCAGCAGCTTAACAGGTTCCGAGGGGTGGGCGGGGCGCCGAAACACAGATACGCAGTATTTT CASSLTGSEGWAGRRNTDTQYF
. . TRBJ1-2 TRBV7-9 TGTGCCAGCAGCTTAGATAGTCCCAACTATGGCTACACCTTC CASSLDSPNYGYTF
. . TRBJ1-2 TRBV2 TGTGCCAGCAGTGAAGAGAGGGTTGGCTATGGCTACACCTTC CASSEERVGYGYTF
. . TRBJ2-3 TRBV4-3 TGCGCCAGCAGCCAAGATTCGGTAGCCCGGAGAGATACGCAGTATTTT CASSQDSVARRDTQYF
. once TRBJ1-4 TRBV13 TGTGCCAGCAGCTTGCGCAGGGCATACCTTAATGAAAAACTGTTTTTT CASSLRRAYLNEKLFF
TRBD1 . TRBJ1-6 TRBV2 TGTGCCAGCAGTTTTACTACAGGGGACTCCTATAATTCACCCCTCCACTTT CASSFTTGDSYNSPLHF
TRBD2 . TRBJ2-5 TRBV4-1 TGCGCCAGCAGCCAAGATCGGGGCACTAGCGGGGGTGAACAAGAGACCCAGTACTTC CASSQDRGTSGGEQETQYF
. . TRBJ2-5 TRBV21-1 TGTATTGGGGGCGAGGAGGACCCAGGGCCCAAAGAGACCCAGTACTTC CIGGEEDPGPKETQYF
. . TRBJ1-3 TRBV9 TGTGCCAGCAGCGTAGATAGCCGCTCTGGAAACACCATATATTTT CASSVDSRSGNTIYF
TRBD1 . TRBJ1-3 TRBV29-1 TGCAGCGTTTTGAGACAGGGGGCGAGGGGAAACACCATATATTTT CSVLRQGARGNTIYF
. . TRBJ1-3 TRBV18 TGTGCCAGCTCACCATTCCGGGACTCTGGAAACACCATATATTTT CASSPFRDSGNTIYF
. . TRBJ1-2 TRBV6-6 TGTGCCAGCAGTTTGGAGGGTCCTTACTATGGCTACACCTTC CASSLEGPYYGYTF
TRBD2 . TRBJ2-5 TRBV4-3 TGCGCCAGCAGCCAAGATTGGACCTCGGGACTAGCCTGGGAGACCCAGTACTTC CASSQDWTSGLAWETQYF
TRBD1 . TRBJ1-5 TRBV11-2 TGTGCCAGCAGCCCAACAGGGGGGGGTCAGCCCCAGCATTTT CASSPTGGGQPQHF